This T cell receptor (beta chain) comes out of a study of response to subunit inactivated influenza vaccine. TCRdb fed the RT-PCR reads into MiXCR, producing one record per CDR3 protein. The sample comprises about 170,000 distinct CDR3 sequences, approximately 12% of which are singletons, and approximately 32% rests with the top ten. This clonotype was found many times. The sample was also reused in another study, on T cells expressing NK-cell markers. That work adds: 5'RACE template switching built TCR beta cDNA with unique molecular identifiers. Cells sorted as CD3+CD56+NKG2C+, CD3+CD56+NKG2C- and CD3+CD56-NKG2C+ T cells supplied the TCR beta repertoires. There remained a lack of clarity about HCMV specificity of expanded NKG2C+ T cell clones.

This TCR came from a man in his forties or fifties who received an inactivated influenza vaccine. The source was CD8+ T cells sorted from PBMCs, collected 12 days after vaccination.

CDR3 sequence reads: CASRSGYYGYTF. As DNA, the CDR3 is TGTGCCAGCAGGTCAGGGTACTATGGCTACACCTTC. The J gene is TRBJ1-2, the V gene TRBV27, with a possible D match to TRBD1 (5 bases). From germline, CDR1 is MNHEY and CDR2 SMNVEV (reference sequence). This CDR3 region has 12 residues. The V and J ends lost 6 bases and 3 bases respectively, with 8 bases between them.